Listed below are T cell receptor beta chains from one sample, sequenced in a study of T-cell memory formation after mild COVID-19. TCRdb used MiXCR to reprocess the 5' RACE reads, holding one entry per CDR3 protein. This table has a few hundred thousand distinct CDR3 sequences, roughly 30% appearing once. Sequencing input: PBMCs or a T cell subset sorted from them (not recorded which). The receptors were sampled from an adult woman who had mild COVID-19 (a few samples of this study predate the infection). Cell type and time point are not known. CDR3s include the opening cysteine and the closing phenylalanine or tryptophan. The D gene is left open where the match is weak. The size field is filled for only some rows; it gives once, few, many or a size class.

>-|-|TRBV7-4|TRBJ2-5
CASSLGRLQETQYF
TGTGCCAGCAGCTTAGGACGACTCCAAGAGACCCAGTACTTC
>-|-|TRBV4-3|TRBJ1-2
CASSQDPANYGYTF
TGCGCCAGCAGCCAAGATCCAGCTAACTATGGCTACACCTTC
>once|-|TRBV7-9|TRBJ2-3
CASRRSGGRPDTQYF
TGTGCCAGCAGGCGTAGTGGGGGTAGGCCAGATACGCAGTATTTT
>few|-|TRBV7-8|TRBJ1-2
CASSLELPGAKSF
TGTGCCAGCAGCTTAGAGTTGCCGGGGGCGAAATCCTTC
>few|-|TRBV7-9|TRBJ2-1
CASSLVSRNNEQFF
TGTGCCAGCAGCTTAGTTTCCAGAAACAATGAGCAGTTCTTC
>-|TRBD1|TRBV7-2|TRBJ2-5
CASSPDGTATGTQYF
TGTGCCAGCAGCCCTGACGGGACAGCTACAGGGACCCAGTACTTC
>once|-|TRBV9|TRBJ2-1
CASSSDSVYGEQFF
TGTGCCAGCAGCTCGGACTCGGTGTACGGTGAGCAGTTCTTC
>many|-|TRBV24-1|TRBJ2-2
CATSGQRDTGELFF
TGTGCCACCAGTGGACAGAGGGACACCGGGGAGCTGTTTTTT
>few|TRBD2|TRBV29-1|TRBJ2-1
CSVAGAGKTSGSVLPFF
TGCAGCGTTGCGGGGGCGGGAAAGACTAGCGGATCGGTGTTGCCGTTCTTC
>-|-|TRBV2|TRBJ2-3
CASSRELRTDTQYF
TGTGCCAGCAGCAGGGAACTTCGCACAGATACGCAGTATTTT
>-|TRBD2|TRBV10-3|TRBJ2-7
CAISESPLAGESYEQYF
TGTGCCATCAGTGAGTCCCCACTAGCGGGGGAATCCTACGAGCAGTACTTC
>-|TRBD1|TRBV18|TRBJ2-2
CASSPQRQGTGELFF
TGTGCCAGCTCACCACAGAGACAGGGCACCGGGGAGCTGTTTTTT
>-|TRBD2|TRBV12-3/TRBV12-4|TRBJ2-3
CASSLRRGGDTQYF
TGTGCCAGCAGTTTAAGGCGGGGGGGAGATACGCAGTATTTT
>-|-|TRBV5-1|TRBJ1-1
CASSLDGGGTEAFF
TGCGCCAGCAGCTTGGATGGGGGAGGTACTGAAGCTTTCTTT
>-|TRBD2|TRBV11-2|TRBJ2-3
CASSLVRAGGGRDTQYF
TGTGCCAGCAGCTTAGTACGCGCGGGAGGGGGCCGAGATACGCAGTATTTT
>many|TRBD1|TRBV29-1|TRBJ2-1
CSARTGEYEQFF
TGCAGCGCCCGGACAGGGGAGTATGAGCAGTTCTTC
>once|-|TRBV19|TRBJ1-5
CASSLKDSSNQPQHF
TGTGCCAGTAGTTTGAAAGATTCTAGCAATCAGCCCCAGCATTTT
>many|-|TRBV20-1|TRBJ1-1
CSAPSGDLTEAFF
TGCAGTGCACCGAGCGGGGACCTCACTGAAGCTTTCTTT
>-|TRBD1|TRBV9|TRBJ2-2
CASSVIGGANTGELFF
TGTGCCAGCAGCGTAATAGGGGGCGCGAACACCGGGGAGCTGTTTTTT
>-|-|TRBV10-3|TRBJ2-6
CAISVGTGANVLTF
TGTGCCATTTCCGTTGGGACTGGGGCCAACGTCCTGACTTTC
>few|TRBD2|TRBV3-1|TRBJ2-5
CASSHPNGIAGGQETQYF
TGTGCCAGCAGCCACCCCAACGGTATAGCGGGGGGGCAAGAGACCCAGTACTTC
>-|-|TRBV15|TRBJ2-7
CATSEDVTGSLGIYEQYF
TGTGCCACCAGCGAGGATGTAACAGGGTCCCTAGGGATATACGAGCAGTACTTC
>-|-|TRBV7-9|TRBJ1-5
CASSLAGEPQHF
TGTGCCAGCAGCTTAGCTGGGGAGCCCCAGCATTTT
>-|-|TRBV7-8|TRBJ2-3
CASSSRTGLGTDTQYF
TGTGCCAGCAGCTCCCGCACGGGTCTAGGCACAGATACGCAGTATTTT
>few|-|TRBV7-6|TRBJ2-5
CASSLGIPQETQYF
TGTGCCAGCAGCTTAGGGATACCTCAAGAGACCCAGTACTTC
>few|-|TRBV7-9|TRBJ2-7
CASSLSGTGHYEQYF
TGTGCCAGCAGCTTGAGCGGGACAGGTCACTACGAGCAGTACTTC
>many|-|TRBV7-6|TRBJ2-3
CASSDGLTDTQYF
TGTGCCAGCAGCGACGGGTTGACGGATACGCAGTATTTT
>-|TRBD2|TRBV7-9|TRBJ2-1
CASSPPGGDEQFF
TGTGCCAGCAGCCCGCCGGGGGGGGATGAGCAGTTCTTC
>few|-|TRBV12-3/TRBV12-4|TRBJ2-1
CATDSNEQFF
TGTGCCACCGATTCGAATGAGCAGTTCTTC
>-|-|TRBV6-5|TRBJ2-3
CASSYGAASTDTQYF
TGTGCCAGCAGTTACGGTGCTGCTAGCACAGATACGCAGTATTTT
>few|TRBD1|TRBV28|TRBJ2-2
CASTNVQGAAGELFF
TGTGCCAGCACAAACGTACAGGGGGCGGCCGGGGAGCTGTTTTTT
>-|TRBD1|TRBV18|TRBJ2-4
CASSPPAQGMGIQYF
TGTGCCAGCTCACCACCGGCACAGGGGATGGGCATTCAGTACTTC
>-|TRBD1|TRBV5-1|TRBJ2-3
CASSTGQAADTQYF
TGCGCCAGCAGCACGGGACAGGCTGCAGATACGCAGTATTTT
>-|-|TRBV7-6|TRBJ1-3
CASSGGQISGNTIYF
TGTGCCAGCAGCGGTGGACAGATCTCTGGAAACACCATATATTTT
>-|TRBD1|TRBV7-9|TRBJ2-1
CASSLTGGRNEQFF
TGTGCCAGCAGCCTGACAGGGGGGAGAAATGAGCAGTTCTTC
>-|-|TRBV7-2|TRBJ2-5
CASSSWGQVQETQYF
TGTGCCAGCAGCTCATGGGGCCAGGTACAAGAGACCCAGTACTTC
>few|TRBD2|TRBV12-3/TRBV12-4|TRBJ2-5
CASRRGLLAGDGETQYF
TGTGCCAGCAGGCGCGGTCTCTTAGCGGGGGATGGGGAGACCCAGTACTTC
>few|TRBD2|TRBV12-3/TRBV12-4|TRBJ2-5
CASSWASGGALGPLKETQYF
TGTGCCAGCAGTTGGGCTAGCGGGGGGGCCTTAGGGCCTCTCAAAGAGACCCAGTACTTC
>-|-|TRBV6-5|TRBJ1-5
CASRKDSNQPQHF
TGTGCCAGCAGAAAGGATAGCAATCAGCCCCAGCATTTT
>-|-|TRBV6-5|TRBJ2-3
CASSYRLSTDTQYF
TGTGCCAGCAGTTATCGGCTTAGCACAGATACGCAGTATTTT
>few|-|TRBV7-6|TRBJ1-4
CASSLVSGQANEKLFF
TGTGCCAGCAGCTTAGTATCGGGCCAGGCAAATGAAAAACTGTTTTTT
>-|TRBD1|TRBV7-3|TRBJ2-2
CASSLGGQGAVGELFF
TGTGCCAGCAGCCTTGGAGGACAGGGGGCAGTCGGGGAGCTGTTTTTT
>-|TRBD1|TRBV15|TRBJ2-5
CATSRKDRVETQYF
TGTGCCACCAGCAGAAAAGACAGGGTGGAGACCCAGTACTTC
>few|-|TRBV6-5|TRBJ2-3
CASSLQYGGPDTQYF
TGTGCCAGCAGTTTACAATATGGGGGGCCAGATACGCAGTATTTT
>-|-|TRBV3-1|TRBJ1-2
CASSVVLAGGGYTF
TGTGCCAGCAGCGTAGTCTTGGCAGGCGGCGGCTACACCTTC
>-|-|TRBV20-1|TRBJ2-7
CSAQRGSEQYF
TGCAGTGCGCAACGGGGGTCCGAGCAGTACTTC
>-|-|TRBV14|TRBJ2-2
CASSPGLFTGELFF
TGTGCCAGCAGCCCCGGACTATTCACCGGGGAGCTGTTTTTT